The T cell receptor beta chain described here comes from a study of T-cell memory formation after mild COVID-19. Study-wide results and caveats: Most CD4+ clones that shrank were in CM and EM, while CD8+ ones turned up in EMRA.

The junction had 3 bases not matched to a gene; V was cut back by 6 bases and J by 2 bases. Per the germline V gene, CDR1 is ENHRY and CDR2 is SYGVKD. The CDR3 loop spans 15 amino acids. TCRdb itself ran the 5' RACE reads through MiXCR, one entry per CDR3 protein. The sample contains roughly 170,000 distinct CDR3 sequences, about a fifth of which appear only once. A few counts support this clonotype. Its antigen is still unknown. The rearrangement uses TRBV10-3 and TRBJ2-7; 14 bases fit TRBD2. The receptor was isolated from an adult woman who had mild COVID-19 (a few samples of this study predate the infection). Cell type and time point are not known. Material for sequencing was PBMCs or a T cell subset sorted from them (not recorded which). CDR3 coding DNA: TGTGCCATCAGGGGACTAGCGGGGGAAGCCTACGAGCAGTACTTC. This gives the protein CAIRGLAGEAYEQYF.